The next 10 T cell receptor beta chains were all read from a single sample in a study of sequential checkpoint blockade in melanoma. Regarding treatment: randomized to nivolumab then ipilimumab (arm A) or the reverse (arm B). Sequencing used immunoSEQ multiplex PCR; TCRdb keeps in-frame clones, though not all of them. The sample has around 9,100 clones; just under 60% are singletons. Sequenced material: CD8+ T cells sorted from blood (inferred from file names), taken from a patient given nivolumab and ipilimumab in sequence. Source of these receptors: a human donor with melanoma.

This rearrangement joins TRBV9 to TRBJ2-1, with a tentative D call TRBD2 (5 bases). The V end lost 1 base, the J end lost 6 bases, and 8 bases lay between the germline ends. This CDR3 contains 13 residues. Germline-derived CDR1 and CDR2 are SGDLS and YYNGEE. The DNA of the CDR3 is TGTGCCAGCAGCGTAACTAGTTCCAATGAGCAGTTCTTC. Its protein is CASSVTSSNEQFF.

This clone was seen a handful of times. The J gene is TRBJ2-2, the V gene TRBV5-1, with 13 bases matching TRBD2. The CDR3 runs 18 residues. CDR1 and CDR2 (germline): SGHRS, YFSETQ. The junction had 7 bases not matched to a gene; V was cut back by 4 bases and J by 1 base. The CDR3 DNA reads as TGCGCCAGCAGCCCGACTAGCGGGGGGACCCGGAACACCGGGGAGCTGTTTTTT. Translated: CASSPTSGGTRNTGELFF.

This chain joins TRBV4-1 and TRBJ1-6; 8 bases line up with TRBD1. In germline, CDR1 is MGHRA, CDR2 YSYEKL. J gave up 6 bases and V 1 base, and 5 bases lay outside the gene matches. This CDR3 contains 16 residues. CDR3 amino acids: CASSQGPTGANSPLHF. For the CDR3, the DNA is TGCGCCAGCAGCCAAGGCCCGACAGGGGCTAATTCACCCCTCCACTTT.

Within the sample, this clone is medium-sized (0.01 to 0.1%). The chain carries TRBV7-3 and TRBJ2-1; 7 bases align to TRBD2. Losses at the gene ends were 5 bases for V and 7 bases for J; bases not matched to a gene: 11. CDR1 is SGHTA, CDR2 FQGTGA, per germline. CDR3 length: 15 residues. The CDR3 spells CASSQVSGPYNEQFF. The CDR3, as DNA: TGTGCCAGCAGCCAGGTTAGCGGGCCTTATAATGAGCAGTTCTTC. The whole variable domain, filled in from reference TRBV7-3 and TRBJ2-1, reads GAGVSQTPSNKVTEKGKYVELRCDPISGHTALYWYRQSLGQGPEFLIYFQGTGAADDSGLPNDRFFAVRPEGSVSTLKIQRTERGDSAVYLCASSQVSGPYNEQFFGPGTRLTVL.

The chain joins TRBV4-2 to TRBJ1-4; no clear D gene. The germline V gene encodes CDR1 LGHNA and CDR2 YNFKEQ. The CDR3 extends over 15 amino acids. V lost 1 base to trimming and J lost 0 bases, with 6 bases between them. This CDR3 reads CASSQVEATNEKLFF. CDR3 DNA: TGTGCCAGCAGCCAAGTTGAGGCAACTAATGAAAAACTGTTTTTT.

The J gene is TRBJ2-5, the V gene TRBV4-1; D is possibly TRBD2 (6 bases). The CDR3 has 15 residues. Trimming left V 0 bases short and J 6 bases short, with 14 bases between. From germline, CDR1 is MGHRA and CDR2 YSYEKL. CDR3 amino acids: CASSQDSAAGQTQYF. CDR3 DNA sequence: TGCGCCAGCAGCCAAGATTCCGCCGCGGGGCAGACCCAGTACTTC.

The CDR3 reads CASSADSGGTDTQYF. The DNA for the CDR3 is TGTGCCAGCAGCGCGGATTCGGGTGGCACAGATACGCAGTATTTT. This chain uses TRBV7-3 with TRBJ2-3; no clear D. CDR1 is SGHTA and CDR2 is FQGTGA in the germline V gene. CDR3 size: 15 residues. Trimming stripped 5 bases from V and 1 base from J, with 13 bases between.

This clone was seen just once. The chain carries TRBV7-6 and TRBJ2-3; D possibly corresponds to TRBD2 (6 bases). V was shortened by 1 base and J by 2 bases, with 10 bases between the two germline ends. The CDR3 contains 15 residues. Germline CDR1 and CDR2: SGHVS and FNYEAQ. The CDR3 loop is CASSLGGGVTDTQYF. DNA for the CDR3: TGTGCCAGCAGCTTAGGTGGCGGGGTCACAGATACGCAGTATTTT. Supplemented by reference TRBV7-6 and TRBJ2-3, the full variable domain reads GAGVSQSPRYKVTKRGQDVALRCDPISGHVSLYWYRQALGQGPEFLTYFNYEAQQDKSGLPNDRFSAERPEGSISTLTIQRTEQRDSAMYRCASSLGGGVTDTQYFGPGTRLTVL.

The V and J genes are TRBV4-1 and TRBJ2-7; the match to TRBD2 covers 8 bases. CDR3 length equals 15 residues. CDR1 and CDR2 from the germline V gene are MGHRA and YSYEKL. V dropped 4 bases and J dropped 2; count of bases not matched to a gene: 7. The CDR3 here is CASSPSAGGAYEQYF. For the CDR3, the DNA is TGCGCCAGCAGCCCTTCGGCGGGGGGAGCCTACGAGCAGTACTTC.

This clone has just a few counts. This chain links TRBV5-4 with TRBJ1-3; TRBD1 is a possible D gene (6 bases). CDR3 length equals 14 residues. CDR1 is SGHNT, CDR2 YYREEE, per germline (reference sequence). Trimming cost V 3 bases and J 3 bases, with 10 bases left between them. CDR3 bases: TGTGCCAGCAGCTCCAGGGGTAGTGGAAACACCATATATTTT. Residues: CASSSRGSGNTIYF.